This T cell receptor beta chain was sequenced during a study of blood T cell repertoires in COVID-19. Study-wide context: Sample material is recorded as cDNA or gDNA derived from T cells, B-cell-depleted T cells, or PBMCs.

The CDR3 is 15 residues long. V shed 0 bases and J 7 bases; nucleotides not matched to a gene: 6. Germline V gives CDR1 SGHTA, CDR2 FQGTGA. Sequencing used immunoSEQ multiplex PCR; TCRdb keeps in-frame clones, though not all of them. The sample includes approximately 280,000 clones, over 75% of them seen just once. The V gene is TRBV7-3, the J gene TRBJ1-2, with 9 bases matching TRBD1. The sequence came from a woman aged 55-70 years with acute or convalescent COVID-19. Sequencing input: peripheral blood. CDR3: CASSLTGTGISGYTF. For the CDR3, the DNA is TGTGCCAGCAGCTTAACCGGGACAGGGATCTCTGGCTACACCTTC. The whole variable domain, filled in from reference TRBV7-3 and TRBJ1-2, reads GAGVSQTPSNKVTEKGKYVELRCDPISGHTALYWYRQSLGQGPEFLIYFQGTGAADDSGLPNDRFFAVRPEGSVSTLKIQRTERGDSAVYLCASSLTGTGISGYTFGSGTRLTVV.